These 31 T cell receptor beta chains came from one sample sequenced in a study of follicular helper T cells after annual influenza vaccination. Repertoires were generated with immunoSEQ multiplex PCR, while TCRdb's copy carries only in-frame clones and drops some. The top ten hold around 1.2% of the sample, which has approximately 30,000 clones, roughly 80% seen once. Stated time point: 2014-2015 season, pre-vaccination. Sequenced here: CXCR5+ CD38- circulating T follicular helper cells from blood, sampled on the day of influenza vaccination. The subset here: circulating Tfh, non-naive CD4+CXCR5+PD-1+ (ICOS+CD38+ or ICOS-CD38-). The receptor set was obtained from an adult who received the influenza vaccine.

V and J are TRBV7-2 and TRBJ2-1, with D hard to call. The CDR3 has 14 residues. Trimming cost V 1 base and J 9 bases, with 13 bases left between them. From germline, CDR1 is SGHTA and CDR2 FQGNSA. The CDR3 sequence: CASSLGDSRSEQFF. As DNA, the CDR3 is TGTGCCAGCAGCTTAGGTGATTCCCGGAGTGAGCAGTTCTTC. Using reference TRBV7-2 and TRBJ2-1 for the parts outside the CDR3, the full variable domain is GAGVSQSPSNKVTEKGKDVELRCDPISGHTALYWYRQSLGQGLEFLIYFQGNSAPDKSGLPSDRFSAERTGGSVSTLTIQRTQQEDSAVYLCASSLGDSRSEQFFGPGTRLTVL.

This rearrangement joins TRBV10-3 to TRBJ2-1, with 12 bases matching TRBD1. The V and J ends lost 3 bases and 8 bases, in that order; junction bases with no gene match: 5. The V gene's germline CDR1 is ENHRY and CDR2 SYGVKD. The CDR3 extends over 15 amino acids. The CDR3 nucleotides read TGTGCCATCAGTGACCGGGACAGGGGGCGATATGAGCAGTTCTTC. Protein sequence: CAISDRDRGRYEQFF.

This clone has a single count. This sequence joins TRBV29-1 and TRBJ1-1; perhaps TRBD1 as D (5 bases). Germline V gene sequence: CDR1 SQVTM, CDR2 ANQGSEA. The CDR3 consists of 11 residues. Trimming took off 7 bases at V and 1 base at J, with 7 bases between the two ends. CDR3 region: CSGGGNTEAFF. DNA of the CDR3: TGCAGCGGGGGGGGGAACACTGAAGCTTTCTTT.

This clone was seen a single time. The chain employs TRBV19 and TRBJ1-2; 7 bases fit TRBD1. CDR1 and CDR2 (germline): LNHDA, SQIVND (reference sequence). J lost 1 base, V lost 6 bases, and 8 bases had no gene match. The CDR3 consists of 15 residues. CDR3 amino acids: CASRGPGQLNYGYTF. DNA for the CDR3: TGTGCCAGTAGGGGGCCGGGACAGCTTAACTATGGCTACACCTTC.

The chain joins TRBV20-1 to TRBJ2-3, with unresolved D. This CDR3 comprises 11 residues. Germline-derived CDR1 and CDR2 are DFQATT and SNEGSKA (reference sequence). Trimming took off 5 bases at V and 0 bases at J, with 3 bases between the two ends. CDR3 DNA sequence: TGCAGTGCTCTTAGCACAGATACGCAGTATTTT. Its translation is CSALSTDTQYF.

This rearrangement joins TRBV9 to TRBJ2-7; perhaps TRBD2 as D (6 bases). Trimming cost V 10 bases and J 4 bases, with 18 bases left between them. Germline-derived CDR1 and CDR2 are SGDLS and YYNGEE. This CDR3 has 13 residues. CDR3 bases: TGTGCCGGACGGACGGGAGATGGGTACGAGCAGTACTTC. Its translation is CAGRTGDGYEQYF.

The rearrangement links TRBV10-3 to TRBJ2-5, with unresolved D. This CDR3 spans 13 amino acids. CDR1 and CDR2 (germline): ENHRY, SYGVKD. V lost 8 bases, J lost 2 bases, and 12 bases lay in between. The CDR3 DNA sequence: TGTGCCATCTCATTGACATCTCAAGAGACCCAGTACTTC. It translates to CAISLTSQETQYF.

This chain links TRBV7-2 with TRBJ1-3; no firm D call. Trimming pared 5 bases from V and 5 bases from J, leaving 13 bases between. Per germline, CDR1 SGHTA and CDR2 FQGNSA. The CDR3 is 14 residues long. Written as DNA, the CDR3 is TGTGCCAGCAGCCCCGAGGGCCGTAGAAACACCATATATTTT. Translating gives CASSPEGRRNTIYF.

The gene calls are TRBV18 and TRBJ2-4; TRBD1 is a possible D gene (5 bases). Trimming left V 1 base short and J 0 bases short, with 10 bases between. The germline gives CDR1 KGHSH, CDR2 LQKENI. The CDR3 totals 16 residues. The CDR3 loop reads CASSPRWGVAKNIQYF. CDR3 DNA sequence: TGTGCCAGCTCACCACGGTGGGGCGTAGCCAAAAACATTCAGTACTTC.

This clone has just a few counts. An end of the junction does not agree with germline; a read error may underlie this. The chain is built from TRBV6-1 and TRBJ2-7, with 9 bases lining up with TRBD1. The CDR3 contains 15 residues. Germline CDR1 and CDR2: MNHNS and SASEGT. CDR3 sequence reads: CASSSGGTGSSEQYF. The CDR3 DNA reads TGTGCCAGCTCTTCCGGGGGGACAGGGTCCTCCGAGCAGTACTTC.

The chain joins TRBV5-4 to TRBJ1-6; D perhaps matches TRBD1 (6 bases). V dropped 4 bases and J dropped 7 bases, with 15 bases sitting between them. This CDR3 has 15 amino acids. Germline V lookup: CDR1 SGHNT, CDR2 YYREEE (reference sequence). The DNA for the CDR3 is TGTGCCAGCAGCCCGGACAGAAACCTCAATTCACCCCTCCACTTT. Translation gives CASSPDRNLNSPLHF. Full variable domain (rest looked up from reference TRBV5-4 and TRBJ1-6): ETGVTQSPTHLIKTRGQQVTLRCSSQSGHNTVSWYQQALGQGPQFIFQYYREEENGRGNFPPRFSGLQFPNYSSELNVNALELDDSALYLCASSPDRNLNSPLHFGNGTRLTVT.

The V and J genes are TRBV2 and TRBJ1-1; D remains unclear. The CDR3 is 14 residues long. Deletions cut 6 bases from V and 3 bases from J, with 14 bases between. Germline lookup yields CDR1 SNHLY and CDR2 FYNNEI. CDR3 nucleotide sequence: TGTGCCAGCAGCGCTAGCGCCGGCGACACTGAAGCTTTCTTT. Its protein is CASSASAGDTEAFF.

The sample holds a few counts of this clone. This rearrangement joins TRBV2 to TRBJ2-1; 9 nucleotides align to TRBD2. Germline V CDR1 and CDR2: SNHLY, FYNNEI. The CDR3 contains 17 residues. With V trimmed by 6 bases and J by 7 bases, 16 bases remained unmatched. The CDR3 reads CASRKGDSGSRRNEQFF. The CDR3 DNA sequence: TGTGCCAGCAGGAAAGGGGATAGCGGGAGTCGTAGGAATGAGCAGTTCTTC.

V gene TRBV10-1 combines with J gene TRBJ2-7, with TRBD2 identical over 8 bases. The ends lost 3 bases at V and 4 bases at J; junction bases unmatched: 8. The CDR3 has 15 amino acids. Germline CDR1 and CDR2: WNHNN and SYGVQD (reference sequence). The CDR3 DNA is TGCGCCAGCAGTGACGAGGGTACTAGCGGTTACGAGCAGTACTTC. It codes for CASSDEGTSGYEQYF.

The chain is built from TRBV7-9 and TRBJ1-3, with no clear D. Trimming removed 2 bases at V and 0 bases at J, with 5 bases between. Germline V gene sequence: CDR1 SEHNR, CDR2 FQNEAQ (reference sequence). CDR3 size: 14 residues. CDR3 region: CASSLSLSGNTIYF. CDR3 nucleotide sequence: TGTGCCAGCAGCTTAAGCCTCTCTGGAAACACCATATATTTT.

This rearrangement joins TRBV6-5 to TRBJ1-2; 9 bases are a match to TRBD1. This CDR3 is 13 amino acids long. CDR1 is MNHEY, CDR2 SVGAGI, per germline. V lost 5 bases to trimming and J lost 8 bases; unmatched junction nucleotides: 6. CDR3 loop: CASSQQGARGYTF. As DNA, the CDR3 is TGTGCCAGCAGTCAACAGGGGGCTCGGGGCTACACCTTC.

The V gene is TRBV30, the J gene TRBJ2-7, with 11 bases identical to TRBD2. Germline CDR1 reads GTSNPN; CDR2 reads SVGIG (reference sequence). The CDR3 consists of 13 residues. V trimming: 3 bases; J trimming: 3 bases; junction bases outside the gene matches: 1. Here the CDR3 reads CAWRTSGIYEQYF. CDR3 in DNA: TGTGCCTGGAGGACTAGCGGGATCTACGAGCAGTACTTC.

This clone showed up just once. The chain links TRBV5-5 to TRBJ1-2; TRBD1 might be the D (5 bases). The CDR3 runs 11 residues. The V gene lost 3 bases and the J gene lost 8 bases, with 8 bases spanning the gap. Germline CDR1 and CDR2: SGHKS and YYEKEE (reference sequence). The CDR3 nucleotides are TGTGCCAGCAGCTCGAGACAGGGCTACACCTTC. Translated: CASSSRQGYTF.

This chain connects TRBV11-2 to TRBJ2-1; 8 bases line up with TRBD2. This CDR3 has 19 amino acids. CDR1 and CDR2 (germline): SGHAT, FQNNGV. V lost 1 base to trimming and J lost 0 bases; unmatched junction nucleotides: 11. CDR3 sequence: CASSLVGGGTTSSYNEQFF. CDR3 nucleotide sequence: TGTGCCAGCAGCTTAGTCGGCGGGGGGACCACTAGCTCCTACAATGAGCAGTTCTTC.

This sequence joins TRBV7-6 and TRBJ2-7; possibly TRBD1 for D (5 bases). V was cut by 2 bases and J by 5 bases, with 10 bases left in between. Germline values: CDR1 SGHVS, CDR2 FNYEAQ. There are 13 residues in the CDR3. CDR3 sequence reads: CASSLSRVHEQYF. The CDR3 region has the DNA TGTGCCAGCAGCTTAAGCAGGGTCCACGAGCAGTACTTC.

This clone has only a few counts. V gene TRBV10-3 combines with J gene TRBJ1-3, with D possibly matching TRBD1 (6 bases). This CDR3 contains 14 residues. Germline CDR1 and CDR2: ENHRY and SYGVKD. With 3 bases removed from V and 4 bases from J, the gap between germline ends came to 10 bases. The CDR3 spells CAISDGGYGNTIYF. The CDR3 DNA sequence: TGTGCCATCAGTGATGGGGGCTACGGAAACACCATATATTTT.

The V gene is TRBV2, the J gene TRBJ1-1, with unresolved D. Trimming left V 4 bases short and J 5 bases short, with 8 bases between. Per the germline V gene, CDR1 is SNHLY and CDR2 is FYNNEI. This CDR3 spans 12 amino acids. The CDR3 sequence is CASSVMRTEAFF. In nucleotides, the CDR3 is TGTGCCAGCAGTGTCATGAGGACTGAAGCTTTCTTT. Using reference TRBV2 and TRBJ1-1 for the parts outside the CDR3, the full variable domain is EPEVTQTPSHQVTQMGQEVILRCVPISNHLYFYWYRQILGQKVEFLVSFYNNEISEKSEIFDDQFSVERPDGSNFTLKIRSTKLEDSAMYFCASSVMRTEAFFGQGTRLTVV.

V and J are TRBV5-4 and TRBJ1-2, with 8 bases that match TRBD1. The CDR3 has 15 amino acids. Trimming took 3 bases from V and 6 from J; bases not matched to a gene: 10. The germline CDR1 and CDR2 sequences are SGHNT and YYREEE (reference sequence). The CDR3, as DNA: TGTGCCAGCAGCTCGCTCCTGGACAGGGAGGATGGCTACACCTTC. Protein: CASSSLLDREDGYTF. Complete variable domain (other parts from reference TRBV5-4 and TRBJ1-2): ETGVTQSPTHLIKTRGQQVTLRCSSQSGHNTVSWYQQALGQGPQFIFQYYREEENGRGNFPPRFSGLQFPNYSSELNVNALELDDSALYLCASSSLLDREDGYTFGSGTRLTVV.

The CDR3 DNA reads TGTGCCAGCAGTGTCACGACTAGCGGGATACCCCACGAGCAGTACTTC. This translates into CASSVTTSGIPHEQYF. This chain joins TRBV6-6 and TRBJ2-7, with 11 positions matching TRBD2. V gave up 5 bases and J gave up 5 bases; unmatched junction bases: 11. The germline V gene has CDR1 MNHNY and CDR2 SVGAGI (reference sequence). The CDR3 contains 16 residues.

V gene TRBV19 combines with J gene TRBJ2-2; 7 bases agree with TRBD2. Germline V CDR1 and CDR2: LNHDA, SQIVND (reference sequence). This CDR3 contains 17 residues. V lost 6 bases and J lost 5; bases outside the gene matches: 15. CDR3 protein: CASSPGGGARKTGELFF. CDR3 sequence (DNA): TGTGCCAGTAGCCCTGGGGGGGGAGCGAGAAAAACCGGGGAGCTGTTTTTT.

This clone was counted a few times. The chain links TRBV6-5 to TRBJ2-7; 7 bases line up with TRBD1. Trimming took 5 bases from V and 2 from J; bases not matched to a gene: 6. The CDR3 has 14 residues. CDR1 and CDR2 from the germline V gene are MNHEY and SVGAGI. The CDR3 sequence: CASSNRQGAYEQYF. Written as DNA, the CDR3 is TGTGCCAGCAGTAACCGACAGGGCGCCTACGAGCAGTACTTC.

The chain joins TRBV19 to TRBJ1-3; a possible D gene is TRBD1 (5 bases). This CDR3 is 15 amino acids long. V lost 8 bases and J lost 0, with 14 bases in between. Germline V CDR1 and CDR2: LNHDA, SQIVND (reference sequence). CDR3 in amino acids: CASRGGTDSGNTIYF. The CDR3, as DNA: TGTGCCAGTCGGGGGGGGACCGACTCTGGAAACACCATATATTTT.

This clone showed up just once. The rearrangement joins TRBV5-6 to TRBJ1-1; tentative D call: TRBD1 (6 bases). The V gene lost 1 base and the J gene lost 12 bases, with 13 bases spanning the gap. This CDR3 has 12 amino acids. From germline, CDR1 is SGHDT and CDR2 YYEEEE. In DNA form, the CDR3 reads TGTGCCAGCAGCTTGAGGCAGGGGCGGACTTTCTTT. Translating it yields CASSLRQGRTFF.

This clone was recorded once. V is TRBV2 and J is TRBJ2-1, with 7 positions matching TRBD1. The CDR3 is 15 amino acids. CDR1 is SNHLY, CDR2 FYNNEI, per germline. J gave up 2 bases and V 6 bases, and 7 bases lay outside the gene matches. For the CDR3, the DNA is TGTGCCAGCAGATTACAGGGGAATCCCTACAATGAGCAGTTCTTC. It is translated as CASRLQGNPYNEQFF.

The chain carries TRBV2 and TRBJ1-1; no clear D gene. CDR3 length: 15 amino acids. Germline values: CDR1 SNHLY, CDR2 FYNNEI. V was shortened by 5 bases and J by 3 bases, with 16 bases between the two germline ends. As DNA, the CDR3 is TGTGCCAGCAGTCTACGACGGGGTACGGACACTGAAGCTTTCTTT. Amino acids: CASSLRRGTDTEAFF.

This clone was counted a few times. The V gene is TRBV28, the J gene TRBJ1-1, with TRBD1 identical over 7 bases. J was trimmed by 2 bases and V by 4 bases; bases with no gene match: 7. The CDR3 loop spans 15 amino acids. Looked up from germline, CDR1 is MDHEN and CDR2 is SYDVKM. In DNA form, the CDR3 reads TGTGCCAGCAGTTCGGGCGCAGGGGGTAACACTGAAGCTTTCTTT. Translating gives CASSSGAGGNTEAFF. Full variable domain (outside the CDR3, taken from reference TRBV28 and TRBJ1-1): DVKVTQSSRYLVKRTGEKVFLECVQDMDHENMFWYRQDPGLGLRLIYFSYDVKMKEKGDIPEGYSVSREKKERFSLILESASTNQTSMYLCASSSGAGGNTEAFFGQGTRLTVV.